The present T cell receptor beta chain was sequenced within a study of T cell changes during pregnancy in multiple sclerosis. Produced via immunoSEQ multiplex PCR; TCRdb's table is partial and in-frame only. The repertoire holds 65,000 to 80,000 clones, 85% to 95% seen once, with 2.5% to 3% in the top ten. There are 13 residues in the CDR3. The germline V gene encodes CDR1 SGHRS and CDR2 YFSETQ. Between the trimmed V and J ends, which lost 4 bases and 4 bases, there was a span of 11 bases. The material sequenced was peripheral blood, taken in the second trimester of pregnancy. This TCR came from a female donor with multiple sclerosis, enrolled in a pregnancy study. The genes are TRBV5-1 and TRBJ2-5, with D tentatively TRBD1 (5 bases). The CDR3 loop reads CASSLVGPETQYF. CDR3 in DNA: TGCGCCAGCAGCCTCGTGGGGCCAGAGACCCAGTACTTC.